This TCR beta chain was captured by sequencing in a study of siplizumab effects on memory and regulatory T cells. Overall study findings and caveats: Controls showed an average of roughly 30% Treg-derived mappable alloreactive CD4+ clones, while siplizumab showed around 70%. Memory cells that were CD4+ and unstimulated gave rise to alloreactive sequences, which siplizumab significantly reduced. Naive T cells, seemingly more diverse than memory cells, seemed major alloresponse contributors.

Each sample yielded roughly 100,000 assayed TCR templates. Here immunoSEQ multiplex PCR was the method, and the copy in TCRdb shows in-frame clones only, minus some. The sample lists 65,000 to 90,000 clones, approximately 93% occurring once. From germline, CDR1 is SGHVS and CDR2 FNYEAQ. The CDR3 length is 14 residues. The ends were cut back, 4 bases at V and 1 base at J, with 10 bases in the middle. Comments on this clone: What it binds is unknown.

The chain carries TRBV7-6 and TRBJ1-1; no firm D call. The specimen sequenced was CD8+ T cells sorted from blood. This TCR was recovered from a human donor in good health. Here the CDR3 reads CASSSGLGNTEAFF. The CDR3 region has the DNA TGTGCCAGCAGCTCTGGCCTGGGGAACACTGAAGCTTTCTTT.